A selection of T cell receptor beta chains follows, all from one sample in a study of T cell responses to AZD1222 COVID-19 vaccine. The data were produced by immunoSEQ multiplex PCR, yet TCRdb's version contains in-frame clones alone and is incomplete. This table holds 120,000 or so clones, around 91% found once. Sequences were derived from peripheral blood, sampled on day 0 of MenACWY control vaccination. These receptors originate from an adult in good health. Each CDR3 is given with its conserved first and last residue. A D gene is named only where the DNA matches it firmly. Only some rows state a clone size, as once, few, many or a class for expanded clones.

cdr3_aa	cdr3_nt	clone_size	v_call	j_call	d_call
CASSLVRDSNTGELFF	TGTGCCAGCAGTCTCGTCCGGGACAGCAACACCGGGGAGCTGTTTTTT	.	TRBV28	TRBJ2-2	TRBD1
CASSDSGRSYEQYF	TGCGCCAGCAGTGACAGCGGGAGGTCTTACGAGCAGTACTTC	.	TRBV10-1	TRBJ2-7	TRBD2
CASSPGSGELFF	TGTGCCAGCAGCCCGGGCTCCGGGGAGCTGTTTTTT	.	TRBV12-3/TRBV12-4	TRBJ2-2	.
CASTLGLADTQYF	TGTGCCAGCACCCTCGGCTTAGCCGATACGCAGTATTTT	.	TRBV12-3/TRBV12-4	TRBJ2-3	.
CASSLAGQDNQPQHF	TGTGCCAGCAGCTTAGCTGGGCAGGACAATCAGCCCCAGCATTTT	.	TRBV7-2	TRBJ1-5	.
CASSQVDPKFGASTDTQYF	TGTGCCAGCAGCCAAGTGGACCCGAAATTCGGGGCTAGCACAGATACGCAGTATTTT	few	TRBV14	TRBJ2-3	.
CASSEKGGSDTQYF	TGTGCCAGCAGTGAGAAAGGGGGCTCAGATACGCAGTATTTT	.	TRBV6-4	TRBJ2-3	TRBD1
CASNSIGGNTEAFF	TGTGCCAGCAACTCGATTGGCGGGAACACTGAAGCTTTCTTT	.	TRBV28	TRBJ1-1	.
CASSIGQGWQFF	TGTGCCAGCAGTATCGGACAGGGATGGCAGTTCTTC	.	TRBV11-3	TRBJ2-1	TRBD1
CASSLRLAGGHNEQFF	TGTGCCAGCAGCCTACGACTAGCGGGGGGCCACAATGAGCAGTTCTTC	.	TRBV3-1/TRBV3-2	TRBJ2-1	TRBD2
CASSPTAGQGANGYTF	TGTGCCAGCAGTCCTACCGCCGGACAGGGGGCAAATGGCTACACCTTC	.	TRBV27	TRBJ1-2	TRBD1
CASSSRTGRDTGELFF	TGTGCCAGCAGTTCTCGAACAGGGAGGGACACCGGGGAGCTGTTTTTT	few	TRBV28	TRBJ2-2	.
CASSSGTSMADTQYF	TGTGCCAGCAGCTCTGGGACTAGCATGGCAGATACGCAGTATTTT	.	TRBV9	TRBJ2-3	TRBD2
CASSLDSPGTGYGYTF	TGTGCCAGCAGTTTAGATTCCCCCGGGACAGGGTATGGCTACACCTTC	.	TRBV28	TRBJ1-2	TRBD1
CASSTGTRPNEKLFF	TGTGCCAGCAGTACCGGGACAAGACCTAATGAAAAACTGTTTTTT	.	TRBV6-6	TRBJ1-4	.
CSAGGQANYGYTF	TGCAGCGCCGGTGGACAGGCGAACTATGGCTACACCTTC	.	TRBV29-1	TRBJ1-2	TRBD1
CASSTAGTNYNEQFF	TGTGCCAGCAGTACAGCCGGGACAAATTACAATGAGCAGTTCTTC	.	TRBV6-2/TRBV6-3	TRBJ2-1	.
CASSEARSLPDGYTF	TGTGCCAGCAGTGAAGCGAGGAGCTTACCAGATGGCTACACCTTC	.	TRBV2	TRBJ1-2	.
CASSQGVEQYF	TGTGCCAGCAGCCAGGGGGTCGAGCAGTACTTC	.	TRBV5-4	TRBJ2-7	TRBD1
CASSEVGGNIRKNIQYF	TGTGCCAGCAGCGAGGTTGGGGGTAATATTAGGAAAAACATTCAGTACTTC	.	TRBV11-2	TRBJ2-4	.
CSASGTSGALDTQYF	TGCAGTGCTAGTGGGACTAGCGGGGCGTTAGATACGCAGTATTTT	.	TRBV20-1	TRBJ2-3	TRBD2
CASSSTLTVSGANVLTF	TGCGCCAGCAGCTCTACACTGACGGTCTCTGGGGCCAACGTCCTGACTTTC	.	TRBV5-1	TRBJ2-6	.
CASSRPGTASSGANVLTF	TGTGCCAGCAGCCGGCCCGGGACGGCCTCTTCTGGGGCCAACGTCCTGACTTTC	.	TRBV28	TRBJ2-6	.
CASSLAGTGGQNEQFF	TGCGCCAGCAGCTTGGCCGGGACAGGGGGCCAGAATGAGCAGTTCTTC	.	TRBV5-1	TRBJ2-1	TRBD1
CAGSDREWGETQYF	TGTGCCGGCTCGGACAGGGAGTGGGGAGAGACCCAGTACTTC	.	TRBV28	TRBJ2-5	TRBD1
CASSQLDRTQPQHF	TGCGCCAGCAGCCAGCTGGACAGGACTCAGCCCCAGCATTTT	.	TRBV4-3	TRBJ1-5	TRBD1
CASSPGTGILALSYNEQFF	TGCGCCAGCAGCCCCGGGACAGGGATCCTAGCGCTTTCCTACAATGAGCAGTTCTTC	.	TRBV4-1	TRBJ2-1	TRBD1
CASGATSGTYEQYF	TGTGCCAGCGGGGCGACTAGCGGAACCTACGAGCAGTACTTC	.	TRBV7-2	TRBJ2-7	TRBD2
CASSQVARTSGGTSYNEQFF	TGTGCCAGCAGCCAAGTAGCTCGGACTAGCGGGGGAACCTCCTACAATGAGCAGTTCTTC	.	TRBV14	TRBJ2-1	TRBD2
CASSAARQGTYGYTF	TGTGCCAGCAGCGCAGCAAGACAGGGTACCTATGGCTACACCTTC	.	TRBV9	TRBJ1-2	TRBD1
CASSWAEGPQHF	TGTGCCAGCAGCTGGGCTGAGGGGCCCCAGCATTTT	.	TRBV7-9	TRBJ1-5	.
CASSLAAAYNTGELFF	TGCGCCAGCAGCTTGGCGGCAGCCTACAACACCGGGGAGCTGTTTTTT	.	TRBV5-1	TRBJ2-2	.
CASSYLGQINSPLHF	TGTGCCAGCAGTTACCTGGGACAGATTAATTCACCCCTCCACTTT	.	TRBV6-5	TRBJ1-6	TRBD1
CASSWRDSPSYTF	TGTGCCAGCAGCTGGAGGGACTCTCCTAGCTACACCTTC	.	TRBV7-2	TRBJ1-2	.
CASSKTSGRLDEQFF	TGTGCCAGCAGCAAGACTAGCGGGAGGTTGGATGAGCAGTTCTTC	.	TRBV7-9	TRBJ2-1	TRBD2
CASSPPGDKLFF	TGTGCCAGCTCACCCCCCGGTGATAAACTGTTTTTT	.	TRBV18	TRBJ1-4	.
CASSKPGGETQYF	TGTGCCAGCAGCAAACCTGGGGGAGAGACCCAGTACTTC	.	TRBV5-4	TRBJ2-5	.
CASTALAKNIQYF	TGTGCCAGCACAGCCCTAGCCAAAAACATTCAGTACTTC	.	TRBV12-3/TRBV12-4	TRBJ2-4	.
CASSTRGTGADTQYF	TGTGCCAGCAGTACGAGGGGGACCGGCGCAGATACGCAGTATTTT	.	TRBV27	TRBJ2-3	.
CASSQDGTGGSPLHF	TGCGCCAGCAGCCAAGACGGGACAGGGGGTTCACCCCTCCACTTT	few	TRBV4-3	TRBJ1-6	TRBD1
CASSVRNRARELFF	TGTGCCAGCAGTGTTCGGAACAGGGCAAGGGAGCTGTTTTTT	.	TRBV27	TRBJ2-2	.